The entry below gives a single T cell receptor beta chain sequence along with its context. The data belong to a study of patients and donors after allogeneic stem cell transplantation. The CDR3 loop spans 15 amino acids. Trimming cost V 3 bases and J 7 bases, with 15 bases left between them. The germline gives CDR1 LGHNA, CDR2 YSLEER. MiXCR, run by TCRdb on the RT-PCR reads, gives a single entry per CDR3 protein. Of over 150,000 distinct CDR3 sequences listed, roughly 31% are singletons. What was sequenced was blood, either unsorted or a sorted T cell fraction (not recorded which). The chain joins TRBV4-3 to TRBJ2-2; D gene unclear. This clonotype was obtained from a human donor who was either an allogeneic HSCT recipient or a stem cell or donor lymphocyte infusion donor (not recorded which). It is not recorded whose cells these are; they may come from a transplant donor. The DNA for the CDR3 is TGCGCCAGCAGCCAGGGTTACGGGTCCCGCGGGGAGCTGTTTTTT. Translating gives CASSQGYGSRGELFF.